The sequence of this T cell receptor beta chain was determined in a study of OX40 agonist ivuxolimab in advanced cancers. Looking at the study overall: The drug used for patients, ivuxolimab, was an agonistic anti-OX40 (CD134) antibody. Overall study findings and caveats: Clonal expansion from baseline to week 6 occurred in both CD4+ and CD8+ T cells.

As to this clone: As yet, its antigen is unknown.

The CDR3 is made up of 16 amino acids. V lost 3 bases and J lost 1, with 13 bases in between. Germline V gives CDR1 SGHTS, CDR2 YDEGEE. TCRdb keeps only in-frame clones here, not all; method: immunoSEQ multiplex PCR. The sample contains some 46,000 clones, approximately 80% of which appear only once. The origin of this receptor is an adult with an advanced solid tumor such as melanoma, head and neck, liver or kidney cancer. V usage is TRBV5-8 and J usage is TRBJ2-2; unclear D gene. The material sequenced was CD4+ or CD8+ T cells sorted from blood, taken in a trial of the OX40 agonist ivuxolimab. CDR3: CASSSTPTGNTGELFF. CDR3 in DNA: TGTGCCAGCAGCTCCACCCCTACCGGGAACACCGGGGAGCTGTTTTTT. The whole variable domain, remainder taken from reference TRBV5-8 and TRBJ2-2, is EAGVTQSPTHLIKTRGQQATLRCSPISGHTSVYWYQQALGLGLQFLLWYDEGEERNRGNFPPRFSGRQFPNYSSELNVNALELEDSALYLCASSSTPTGNTGELFFGEGSRLTVL.